The present T cell receptor (beta chain) was sequenced within a study of control samples from healthy donors and cancer patients. Sequencing was performed with immunoSEQ multiplex PCR; in TCRdb, only in-frame clones are kept and a portion is missing. Altogether tens of thousands of clones are present, around 90% being singletons, with the ten largest covering roughly 3.5%. The clonotype was recovered from a woman between 45 and 65 years old in good health. Sequenced material: blood.

The CDR3 region has the DNA TGTGCCAGCAGCTTTACGACTAGTCTCTACAATGAGCAGTTCTTC. This codes for CASSFTTSLYNEQFF. The chain recombines TRBV7-3 with TRBJ2-1; a weak D match, TRBD2 (6 bases). The CDR3 has 15 amino acids. Trimming took off 3 bases at V and 3 bases at J, with 12 bases between the two ends. Germline assignment: CDR1 SGHTA and CDR2 FQGTGA.